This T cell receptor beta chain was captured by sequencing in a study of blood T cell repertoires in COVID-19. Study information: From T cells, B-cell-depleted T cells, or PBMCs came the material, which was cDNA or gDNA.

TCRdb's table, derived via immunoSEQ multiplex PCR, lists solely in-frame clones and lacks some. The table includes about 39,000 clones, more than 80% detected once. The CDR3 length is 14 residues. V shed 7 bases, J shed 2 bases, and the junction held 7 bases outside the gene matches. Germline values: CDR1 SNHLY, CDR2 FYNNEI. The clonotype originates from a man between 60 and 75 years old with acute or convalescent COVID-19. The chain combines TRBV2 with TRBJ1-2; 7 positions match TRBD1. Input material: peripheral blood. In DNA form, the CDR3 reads TGTGCCAGCACCTGGACAGGCACGAACTATGGCTACACCTTC. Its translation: CASTWTGTNYGYTF.